This TCR beta chain stems from a study of blood T cell repertoires in COVID-19. Background on the study: The origin of the acute and convalescent COVID-19 samples was the United States, Italy and Spain. Sources were T cells, B-cell-depleted T cells, or PBMCs; the material itself was cDNA or gDNA.

This clone was counted a few times. This CDR3 comprises 16 residues. CDR1 is SGHRS, CDR2 YFSETQ, per germline. Trimming removed 4 bases at V and 0 bases at J, with 11 bases between. Methods used by the authors: Scientists estimated how many nucleated cells there were by amplifying reference gene primers. Using immunoSEQ multiplex PCR, the repertoire was profiled, and TCRdb retains in-frame clones only, with some absent. That table supplies the V and J calls and clone size; D and trimming were determined from the DNA. The data show over 45,000 clones, with roughly nine tenths seen just once and 5.1% held by the top ten.

The chain recombines TRBV5-1 with TRBJ2-6; TRBD1 is a possible D gene (6 bases). This clonotype was obtained from a man older than 75 in a cohort sampled during active COVID-19. Sequencing was done on a sample of peripheral blood. CDR3 amino acids: CASSGGQSSGANVLTF. The CDR3 DNA sequence: TGCGCCAGCAGCGGAGGACAGAGCTCTGGGGCCAACGTCCTGACTTTC.